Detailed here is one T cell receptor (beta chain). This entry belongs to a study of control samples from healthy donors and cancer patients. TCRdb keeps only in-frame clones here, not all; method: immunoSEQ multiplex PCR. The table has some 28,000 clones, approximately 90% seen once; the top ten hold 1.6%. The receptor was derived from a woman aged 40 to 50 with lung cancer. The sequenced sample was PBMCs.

CDR3 sequence: CASSPGRQDQYF. CDR3 in DNA: TGTGCCAGCAGCCCCGGACGCCAGGACCAGTACTTC. V gene TRBV14 combines with J gene TRBJ2-5; no definite D call. The V end was cut by 4 bases, the J end by 10 bases, with 13 bases between. This CDR3 comprises 12 residues. Germline V lookup: CDR1 SGHDN, CDR2 FVKESK.